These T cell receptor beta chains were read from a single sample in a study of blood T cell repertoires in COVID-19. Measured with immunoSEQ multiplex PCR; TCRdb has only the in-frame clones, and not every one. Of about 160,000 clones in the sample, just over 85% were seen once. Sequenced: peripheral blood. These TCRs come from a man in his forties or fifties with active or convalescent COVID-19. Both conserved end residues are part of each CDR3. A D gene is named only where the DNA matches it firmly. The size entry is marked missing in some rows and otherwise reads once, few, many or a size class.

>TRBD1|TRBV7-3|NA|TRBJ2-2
CASSAGRTGATGELFF
TGTGCCAGCAGCGCCGGACGGACAGGAGCCACCGGGGAGCTGTTTTTT
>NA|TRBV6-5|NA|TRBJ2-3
CASSFRAAGLTDTQYF
TGTGCCAGCAGTTTCCGAGCCGCGGGTCTAACAGATACGCAGTATTTT
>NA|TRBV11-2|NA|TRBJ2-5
CASSDQGWGETQYF
TGTGCCAGCAGCGATCAGGGGTGGGGAGAGACCCAGTACTTC
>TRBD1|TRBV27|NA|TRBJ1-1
CASSAGPGQGITEAFF
TGTGCCAGCAGTGCAGGACCGGGACAGGGTATCACTGAAGCTTTCTTT
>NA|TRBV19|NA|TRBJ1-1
CASNKDDGGDTEAFF
TGTGCCAGTAACAAGGACGACGGGGGGGACACTGAAGCTTTCTTT
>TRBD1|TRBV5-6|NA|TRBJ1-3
CASSWDRGNTIYF
TGTGCCAGCAGCTGGGACAGGGGAAACACCATATATTTT
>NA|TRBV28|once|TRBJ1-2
CASSLYGRANYGYTF
TGTGCCAGCAGTTTATACGGCAGGGCTAACTATGGCTACACCTTC
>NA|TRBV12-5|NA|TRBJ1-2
CASGKGGYTF
TGTGCTAGTGGCAAGGGGGGCTACACCTTC
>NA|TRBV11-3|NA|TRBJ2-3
CASSLEGTPGTDTQYF
TGTGCCAGCAGCCTCGAGGGGACACCCGGCACAGATACGCAGTATTTT
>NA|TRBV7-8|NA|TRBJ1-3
CASSLGGGAGNTIYF
TGTGCCAGCAGCTTAGGAGGAGGGGCTGGAAACACCATATATTTT
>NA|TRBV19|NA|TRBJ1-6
CASSIGDSGNSPLHF
TGTGCCAGTAGTATAGGAGACAGCGGGAATTCACCCCTCCACTTT
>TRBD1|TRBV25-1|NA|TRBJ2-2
CASSDDRGAGELFF
TGTGCCAGCAGTGATGACAGGGGTGCCGGGGAGCTGTTTTTT
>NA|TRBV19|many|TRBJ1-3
CASSSFQGAGNTIYF
TGTGCCAGTAGTTCTTTTCAGGGTGCTGGAAACACCATATATTTT
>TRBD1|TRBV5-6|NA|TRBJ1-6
CASSEAGQVYNSPLHF
TGTGCCAGCAGTGAGGCGGGACAGGTTTATAATTCACCCCTCCACTTT
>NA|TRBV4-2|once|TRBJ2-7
CASSQGVGSSYEQYF
TGTGCCAGCAGCCAAGGGGTAGGGAGCTCCTACGAGCAGTACTTC
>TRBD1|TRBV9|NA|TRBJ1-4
CASSRRTGGDEKLFF
TGTGCCAGCAGCAGGCGGACAGGGGGCGATGAAAAACTGTTTTTT
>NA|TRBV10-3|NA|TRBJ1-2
CATISGDFNYGYTF
TGTGCCACTATATCCGGCGACTTTAACTATGGCTACACCTTC
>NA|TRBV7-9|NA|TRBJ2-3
CASKEGANSDTQYF
TGTGCCAGCAAGGAAGGAGCGAATTCCGATACGCAGTATTTT
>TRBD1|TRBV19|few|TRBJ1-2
CASSISRQGGYGYTF
TGTGCCAGTAGTATCTCCCGACAGGGGGGGTATGGCTACACCTTC
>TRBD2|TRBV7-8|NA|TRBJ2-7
CASSSGLAEIYEQYF
TGTGCCAGCAGTTCGGGACTAGCGGAAATCTACGAGCAGTACTTC
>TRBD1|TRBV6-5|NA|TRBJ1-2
CASRPTGGYGYTF
TGTGCCAGCAGACCGACAGGGGGCTATGGCTACACCTTC
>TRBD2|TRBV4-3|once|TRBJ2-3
CASSRSQRGGGADTQYF
TGCGCCAGCAGCCGGAGTCAGCGGGGGGGCGGCGCAGATACGCAGTATTTT
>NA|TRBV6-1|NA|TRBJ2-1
CASSEVRRGNEQFF
TGTGCCAGCAGTGAAGTTCGTCGCGGGAATGAGCAGTTCTTC
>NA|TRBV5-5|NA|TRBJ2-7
CASSLGGMGFYEQYF
TGTGCCAGCAGCTTGGGGGGCATGGGGTTCTACGAGCAGTACTTC
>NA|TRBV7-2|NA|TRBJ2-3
CASSLVGGILDTQYF
TGTGCCAGCAGCTTAGTGGGCGGGATTTTAGATACGCAGTATTTT
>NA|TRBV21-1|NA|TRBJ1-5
CASSKERYYSNQPQHF
TGTGCCAGCAGCAAAGAACGATACTATAGCAATCAGCCCCAGCATTTT
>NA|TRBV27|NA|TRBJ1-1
CATKLGDTEAFF
TGTGCCACCAAGTTAGGGGACACTGAAGCTTTCTTT
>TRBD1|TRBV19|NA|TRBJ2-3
CASKTGGGDTQYF
TGTGCCAGTAAAACAGGGGGCGGAGATACGCAGTATTTT
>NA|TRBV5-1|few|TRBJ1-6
CASSLDAGLPLHF
TGCGCCAGCAGCTTGGACGCGGGGCTACCCCTCCACTTT
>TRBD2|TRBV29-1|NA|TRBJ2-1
CSVPEGAGLAGSGSYNEQFF
TGCAGCGTTCCCGAAGGGGCGGGACTAGCGGGATCTGGATCCTACAATGAGCAGTTCTTC
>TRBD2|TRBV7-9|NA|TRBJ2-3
CASSFHYGGRGTDTQYF
TGTGCCAGCAGCTTCCATTACGGCGGGAGGGGAACAGATACGCAGTATTTT
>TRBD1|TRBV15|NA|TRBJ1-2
CATSRGQGPGDYGYTF
TGTGCCACCAGCAGGGGACAGGGTCCGGGTGACTATGGCTACACCTTC
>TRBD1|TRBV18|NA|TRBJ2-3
CASSLRDRTDTQYF
TGTGCCAGCTCACTTAGGGACAGAACAGATACGCAGTATTTT
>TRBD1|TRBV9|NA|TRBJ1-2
CASSTGGASGGYTF
TGTGCCAGCAGTACAGGGGGCGCATCGGGAGGCTACACCTTC
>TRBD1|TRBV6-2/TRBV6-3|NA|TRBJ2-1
CASSYVQGVSEQFF
TGTGCCAGCAGTTATGTCCAGGGGGTATCCGAGCAGTTCTTC
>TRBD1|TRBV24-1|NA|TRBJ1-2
CATSDTGTGVGYTF
TGTGCCACCAGTGATACCGGGACAGGGGTAGGCTACACCTTC
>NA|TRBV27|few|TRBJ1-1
CASSLAVFGNTEAFF
TGTGCCAGCAGTTTGGCGGTTTTTGGGAACACTGAAGCTTTCTTT
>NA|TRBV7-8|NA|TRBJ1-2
CASSLGGVNGYTF
TGTGCCAGCAGCCTAGGGGGGGTCAATGGCTACACCTTC
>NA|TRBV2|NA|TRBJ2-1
CASSDDLGGGEQFF
TGTGCCAGCAGTGATGATCTAGGTGGTGGTGAGCAGTTCTTC
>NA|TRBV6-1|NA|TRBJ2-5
CASSELGSGVTQYF
TGTGCCAGCAGTGAACTCGGGTCGGGGGTGACCCAGTACTTC
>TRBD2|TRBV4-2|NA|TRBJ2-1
CASSQDGRGYNEQFF
TGTGCCAGCAGCCAAGATGGGAGGGGCTACAATGAGCAGTTCTTC
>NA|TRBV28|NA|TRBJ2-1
CASSFVQGKGNEQFF
TGTGCCAGCAGTTTCGTACAGGGAAAGGGCAATGAGCAGTTCTTC
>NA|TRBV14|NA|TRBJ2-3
CASSQSRRDTQYF
TGTGCCAGCAGCCAAAGTCGGAGAGATACGCAGTATTTT
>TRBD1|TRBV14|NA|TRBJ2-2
CASSSGTGFLNLPGELFF
TGTGCCAGCAGCTCCGGGACAGGGTTCCTAAATCTCCCCGGGGAGCTGTTTTTT
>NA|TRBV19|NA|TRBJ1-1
CASSSQGSAEAFF
TGTGCCAGTAGCTCACAGGGAAGCGCTGAAGCTTTCTTT
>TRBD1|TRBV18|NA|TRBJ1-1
CASSPGTGNEAFF
TGTGCCAGCTCACCCGGGACAGGTAATGAAGCTTTCTTT
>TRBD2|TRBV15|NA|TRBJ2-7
CATSTSGRAYEQYF
TGTGCCACCAGTACTAGCGGGAGGGCCTACGAGCAGTACTTC
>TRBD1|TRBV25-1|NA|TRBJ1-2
CASRGVGDRGFNGYTF
TGTGCCAGCAGGGGGGTGGGGGACAGGGGTTTCAATGGCTACACCTTC
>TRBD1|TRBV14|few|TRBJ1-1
CASSRQIGQGNFAEAFF
TGTGCCAGCAGCCGGCAGATAGGACAGGGTAATTTCGCTGAAGCTTTCTTT
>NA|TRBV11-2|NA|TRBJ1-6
CASTRFNSPLHF
TGTGCCAGCACTCGGTTTAATTCACCCCTCCACTTT
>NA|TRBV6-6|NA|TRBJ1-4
CASSYPTGGFEKLFF
TGTGCCAGCAGTTACCCGACGGGGGGCTTTGAAAAACTGTTTTTT
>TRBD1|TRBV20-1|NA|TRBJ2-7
CSASGQGMDEQYF
TGCAGTGCTAGTGGACAGGGGATGGACGAGCAGTACTTC
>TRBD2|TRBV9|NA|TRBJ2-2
CASSARGGAIGELFF
TGTGCCAGCAGCGCACGGGGGGGAGCTATCGGGGAGCTGTTTTTT
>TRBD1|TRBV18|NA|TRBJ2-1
CASSSRDREHNEQFF
TGTGCCAGCTCATCCAGGGACAGGGAACACAATGAGCAGTTCTTC
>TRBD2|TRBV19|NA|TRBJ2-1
CASTSFGTSGGGGNEQFF
TGTGCCAGTACCTCATTCGGGACTAGCGGGGGCGGAGGCAATGAGCAGTTCTTC
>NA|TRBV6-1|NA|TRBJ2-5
CASSDQGLETQYF
TGTGCCAGCAGTGATCAGGGGCTTGAGACCCAGTACTTC